The 15 T cell receptor beta chains below were found in one sample sequenced in a study of early T cells in non-severe SARS-CoV-2 infection (dated by TCRdb to about 2021). Library preparation employed 5' RACE. These reads were obtained on a NextSeq 500. Clones were called with MiXCR by TCRdb after fastp trimmed the public reads at Q25, and only in-frame beta chains were retained. Rows matching on CDR3 protein sequence are summarized as one entry with the most common DNA and genes. The sample table lists approximately 60,000 distinct CDR3 sequences, 7% to 10% of them with a count of one. The ten biggest clones cover 13% of the sample. This material consisted of whole blood, taken at baseline. The receptors here all came from an adult who was a healthcare worker with PCR-confirmed SARS-CoV-2 infection or an uninfected control (not recorded which).

This clonotype was seen at least ten times. V gene TRBV5-1 combines with J gene TRBJ2-3; 12 bases are shared with TRBD2. From germline, CDR1 is SGHRS and CDR2 YFSETQ. V shed 3 bases, J shed 0 bases, and the junction held 8 bases outside the gene matches. The CDR3 covers 18 residues. CDR3 sequence (DNA): TGCGCCAGCAGCTGGGGGTCTAGCGGGAGGGCCAGCACAGATACGCAGTATTTT. Translating gives CASSWGSSGRASTDTQYF.

Many counts were recorded for this clonotype. V and J are TRBV14 and TRBJ2-1, with D possibly matching TRBD1 (5 bases). The V end lost 4 bases, the J end lost 2 bases, and 15 bases lay between the germline ends. This CDR3 contains 16 residues. The germline gives CDR1 SGHDN, CDR2 FVKESK. DNA of the CDR3: TGTGCCAGCAGCCCTTATCAGGGCCCACCCTACAATGAGCAGTTCTTC. It yields the protein CASSPYQGPPYNEQFF.

This clonotype was counted a few times. This sequence joins TRBV7-2 and TRBJ1-2; D is possibly TRBD1 (6 bases). The CDR3 runs 16 residues. Trimming took 5 bases from V and 7 from J, leaving 23 bases between them. Germline V gene data show CDR1 as SGHTA and CDR2 as FQGNSA. CDR3 sequence reads: CASSATLRGDSAGYTF. DNA for the CDR3: TGTGCCAGCAGCGCAACCCTCAGGGGAGATAGCGCTGGCTACACCTTC.

This clonotype has a count of ten or more. V is TRBV7-8 and J is TRBJ2-5, with D tentatively TRBD2 (5 bases). Per the germline V gene, CDR1 is SGHVS and CDR2 is FQNEAQ. The CDR3 contains 12 residues. The ends were cut back, 2 bases at V and 7 bases at J, with 8 bases in the middle. The CDR3 loop is CASSLYRGTQYF. In DNA form, the CDR3 reads TGTGCCAGCAGCTTATACCGGGGGACCCAGTACTTC.

The V and J genes are TRBV5-1 and TRBJ1-1; a weak D match, TRBD1 (6 bases). Per germline, CDR1 SGHRS and CDR2 YFSETQ. The CDR3 contains 14 residues. Deletions cut 0 bases from V and 6 bases from J, with 12 bases between. CDR3 loop: CASSLEGGISEAFF. Here the CDR3 DNA reads TGCGCCAGCAGCTTGGAAGGGGGGATTTCTGAAGCTTTCTTT.

In this sample, this clonotype turned up a few times. The chain combines TRBV12-3 or TRBV12-4 with TRBJ1-2; 8 bases line up with TRBD1. The V segment lost 5 bases and the J segment 4 bases; nucleotides outside the gene matches: 12. This CDR3 is built from 16 residues. The CDR3 region has the DNA TGTGCCAGCAGTCTAGGTGGGGGGACAGGAGTCTATGGCTACACCTTC. This gives the protein CASSLGGGTGVYGYTF.

The rearrangement uses TRBV11-1 and TRBJ2-1; TRBD2 matches 14 bases. Trimming cost V 6 bases and J 6 bases; bases outside gene matches: 4. Germline CDR1 is SGHAT and CDR2 is FQDESV (reference sequence). The CDR3 runs to 15 residues. CDR3 DNA sequence: TGTGCCAGCAGTCGACTAGCGGGAGGGGTCAATGAGCAGTTCTTC. It translates to CASSRLAGGVNEQFF.

This clonotype showed up just a few times. The chain joins TRBV7-9 to TRBJ2-7; tentative D call: TRBD2 (6 bases). The CDR3 consists of 16 residues. Germline V CDR1 and CDR2: SEHNR, FQNEAQ (reference sequence). V shed 4 bases and J shed 0 bases, with 16 bases lying between them. The CDR3 DNA is TGTGCCAGCAGCTCCCCCGGGACTTCGAACTCCTACGAGCAGTACTTC. As protein: CASSSPGTSNSYEQYF.

This clonotype was counted a few times. The chain uses TRBV10-3 and TRBJ2-7, with 8 bases that match TRBD2. The ends lost 6 bases at V and 1 base at J; junction bases unmatched: 5. The CDR3 covers 14 residues. The V gene's germline CDR1 is ENHRY and CDR2 SYGVKD. The CDR3 DNA reads as TGTGCCATCAGCCCGGCGGGAGGATCCTACGAGCAGTACTTC. It codes for CAISPAGGSYEQYF.

The chain has TRBV20-1 and TRBJ2-7; D not resolved. The CDR3 is made up of 12 amino acids. Germline lookup yields CDR1 DFQATT and CDR2 SNEGSKA (reference sequence). The V and J ends lost 3 bases and 4 bases respectively, with 10 bases between them. CDR3 DNA sequence: TGCAGTGCTAGTCTCGGAGAGTACGAGCAGTACTTC. It codes for CSASLGEYEQYF.

This clonotype was picked up many times. The V call is TRBV12-3 or TRBV12-4, the J call TRBJ2-1; 8 bases match TRBD1. The trim removed 5 bases at V and 6 bases at J, leaving 9 bases unmatched. There are 15 residues in the CDR3. CDR3 nucleotides: TGTGCCAGCAGTATAACAGGGGGTTGGGGCAATGAGCAGTTCTTC. It specifies CASSITGGWGNEQFF.

This clonotype came up once. The conserved closing phenylalanine or tryptophan is absent in this CDR3, likely reflecting a read error. The chain joins TRBV11-2 to TRBJ2-3; D gene ambiguous. Between the trimmed V and J ends, which lost 4 bases and 2 bases, there was a span of 4 bases. Germline values: CDR1 SGHAT, CDR2 FQNNGV. This CDR3 has 12 residues. CDR3 DNA: TGTGCCAGCAGCTCGCTCACAGATACGCAGTATTTA. Its protein product is CASSSLTDTQYL.

V and J are TRBV5-4 and TRBJ1-2, with a weak D call TRBD1 (5 bases). Per germline, CDR1 SGHNT and CDR2 YYREEE (reference sequence). CDR3 length equals 13 residues. V was trimmed by 1 base and J by 7 bases, leaving 11 bases between them. The CDR3 reads CASSLNRIGGYTF. The CDR3 DNA reads TGTGCCAGCAGCTTGAACAGGATAGGTGGCTACACCTTC.

The rearrangement joins TRBV3-1 to TRBJ1-2, with D unclear. CDR1 LGHDT and CDR2 YNNKEL come from the germline V gene (reference sequence). This CDR3 spans 12 amino acids. Trimming removed 2 bases from V and 7 bases from J, with 8 bases in between. CDR3 loop: CASSQLQSGYTF. CDR3 nucleotide sequence: TGTGCCAGCAGCCAACTCCAAAGTGGCTACACCTTC.

The V call is TRBV5-1, the J call TRBJ1-5, with D perhaps matching TRBD1 (5 bases). The CDR3 is made up of 14 amino acids. V shed 5 bases and J shed 2 bases, with 11 bases lying between them. The germline gives CDR1 SGHRS, CDR2 YFSETQ. CDR3 bases: TGCGCCAGCAGGACGGGGGAGGGCAATCAGCCCCAGCATTTT. Translated, it gives CASRTGEGNQPQHF.